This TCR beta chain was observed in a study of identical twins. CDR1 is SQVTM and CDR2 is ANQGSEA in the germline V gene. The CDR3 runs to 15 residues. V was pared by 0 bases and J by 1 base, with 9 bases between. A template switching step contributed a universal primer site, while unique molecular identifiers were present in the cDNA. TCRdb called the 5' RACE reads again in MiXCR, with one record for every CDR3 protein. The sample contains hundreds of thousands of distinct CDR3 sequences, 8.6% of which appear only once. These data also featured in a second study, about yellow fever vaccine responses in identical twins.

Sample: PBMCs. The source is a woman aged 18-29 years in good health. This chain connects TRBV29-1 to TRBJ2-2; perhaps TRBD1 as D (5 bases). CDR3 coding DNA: TGCAGCGTTGAAGAAGTCCAGGGGAACACCGGGGAGCTGTTTTTT. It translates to CSVEEVQGNTGELFF.